This TCR beta chain was sequenced for a study of T cells in Graves' hyperthyroidism and ophthalmopathy. Germline lookup yields CDR1 ENHRY and CDR2 SYGVKD. CDR3 length: 13 residues. The V end was cut by 10 bases, the J end by 4 bases, with 16 bases between. Regarding this clonotype: The antigen remains unidentified.

TCR beta CDR3 regions were amplified from RNA transcripts. HTBI primers were the set used in a first-round RT-PCR of the TCR CDR3. TCRdb fed the multiplex PCR reads into MiXCR, producing one record per CDR3 protein. The sample has 550,000 to 600,000 distinct CDR3 sequences; around 46% are singletons. General study findings and limits: Expanded thyroid clonotypes (above 0.001) were mostly also found in blood. Ophthalmopathy, as predicted by the model, came a median around 7 months after the prediction.

Patients with uncontrolled infections, other autoimmune diseases, pregnancy or lactation were excluded. The diagnoses drew upon clinical symptoms, serum thyroxine and TRAb, thyroid ultrasound and orbital computed tomography. V usage is TRBV10-3 and J usage is TRBJ1-2; TRBD1 is a possible D gene (6 bases). Sequenced input: peripheral blood or thyroid tissue (not recorded which). The TCR sequence derives from an adult woman with Graves' disease, either hyperthyroidism or ophthalmopathy (not recorded which). The CDR3 spells CATTEGDAYGYTF. CDR3 bases: TGTGCCACCACAGAGGGGGATGCCTATGGCTACACCTTC.